This note documents a single T cell receptor (beta chain) sequence. Its antigen remains unknown. Blood was drawn once from each donor into heparinised tubes. The draws averaged about 0.11 L. Via the markers CD45RO/CCR7/CD25/CD127/CD95/CD27, stem cell-like memory, regulatory, central memory and naive CD4+ cells were sorted. Germline V lookup: CDR1 SNHLY, CDR2 FYNNEI. The CDR3 sequence is 13 residues long. Trimming removed 1 base at V and 4 bases at J, with 7 bases between. This specimen comes from a study of beta chain features in type 1 diabetes. Study outcomes and limitations: Across patients, naive, central memory and Treg TCRB repertoires exhibited apparently greater similarity than was observed across healthy donors. TCRB CDR3s from Type 1 diabetes patients were moderately but significantly shorter in all four CD4+ subsets.

Reverse transcribing all isolated RNA meant expressed TCRB transcripts were sequenced. The average output of naive, central memory and regulatory T cell samples was about 3.57 million reads. Libraries were prepared by immunoSEQ multiplex PCR; TCRdb keeps only in-frame clonotypes and omits some of them. The table records hundreds of thousands of clones, around 15% of them present only once. This chain uses TRBV2 with TRBJ1-2, with D unclear. The sequence came from a man aged 18 to 30 with type 1 diabetes. Sequenced material: naive CD4+ T cells from blood. CDR3 sequence reads: CASSEVPFYGYTF. The CDR3, as DNA: TGTGCCAGCAGTGAAGTCCCGTTCTATGGCTACACCTTC.